One sample yielded the 5 T cell receptor beta chains listed below, sequenced in a study of blood T cell repertoires in COVID-19. The protocol was immunoSEQ multiplex PCR, while the TCRdb copy is restricted to in-frame clones and leaves out a portion. Of under 250,000 clones listed, 70% to 90% are singletons. Material for sequencing was peripheral blood. The receptors originated from a woman aged 70-85 years with COVID-19, enrolled during active disease.

This clone was observed once. The V and J genes are TRBV4-3 and TRBJ1-1; no clear D gene. This CDR3 is built from 17 residues. V dropped 0 bases and J dropped 1 base, with 15 bases sitting between them. Germline CDR1 and CDR2: LGHNA and YSLEER. In nucleotides, the CDR3 is TGCGCCAGCAGCCAAGATTGGAGGGTTCGTGGGAACACTGAAGCTTTCTTT. It specifies CASSQDWRVRGNTEAFF.

The chain is built from TRBV13 and TRBJ2-1; 7 bases map to TRBD1. Germline V lookup: CDR1 PRHDT, CDR2 FYEKMQ (reference sequence). Trimming took 7 bases from V and 0 from J; bases not matched to a gene: 9. This CDR3 comprises 16 residues. CDR3 nucleotide sequence: TGTGCCAGCACCCAGACAGGGCGGAGCTCCTACAATGAGCAGTTCTTC. Protein product: CASTQTGRSSYNEQFF.

This clone has more than one count but fewer than ten. V and J are TRBV7-2 and TRBJ1-2, with 9 bases that match TRBD1. CDR1 and CDR2 from the germline V gene are SGHTA and FQGNSA. V shed 1 base and J 8 bases; nucleotides not matched to a gene: 8. This CDR3 is built from 15 residues. The CDR3 sequence: CASSLGGTGQGGYTF. For the CDR3, the DNA is TGTGCCAGCAGCTTAGGGGGGACAGGGCAGGGCGGCTACACCTTC.

The chain couples TRBV7-2 to TRBJ1-2; possible D gene TRBD1, 5 bases. The V gene's germline CDR1 is SGHTA and CDR2 FQGNSA. V gave up 5 bases and J gave up 8 bases, with 15 bases separating them. The CDR3 is 13 amino acids. CDR3 region: CASSPEWGFGYTF. The CDR3 nucleotides are TGTGCCAGCAGCCCGGAATGGGGCTTCGGCTACACCTTC.

The V gene is TRBV4-3, the J gene TRBJ2-1; perhaps TRBD1 as D (6 bases). The V end was cut by 0 bases, the J end by 3 bases, with 12 bases between. The CDR3 consists of 16 residues. Germline loops: CDR1 LGHNA, CDR2 YSLEER. The CDR3 DNA reads as TGCGCCAGCAGCCAAGAGATGGTACAGGGCTACAATGAGCAGTTCTTC. This translates into CASSQEMVQGYNEQFF.